The clone carrying this TCR beta chain was seen a few times. Each CDR3 protein is one row after TCRdb ran MiXCR on the RACE reads. The repertoire has about 96,000 distinct CDR3 sequences, approximately 9.3% of them found once; the top ten carry about 2%. Noted time point: patch test 2, 6 weeks after DPC sensitization. Treatment described: therapeutic diphenylcyclopropenone sensitization with weekly scalp DPC. This record belongs to a study of human T cells and chemical hapten exposure. Study-level information: The study lasted roughly 26 weeks, and patients were dosed weekly with diphenylcyclopropenone on the scalp throughout.

The germline V gene has CDR1 MNHEY and CDR2 SVGEGT. The CDR3 totals 13 residues. With 0 bases removed from V and 0 bases from J, the gap between germline ends came to 2 bases. The sequencing here drew on whole blood, taken in connection with sensitization to the hapten diphenylcyclopropenone (DPC). This TCR derives from a middle-aged woman with alopecia areata. Some clones in this sample may be carry-over from other donors' samples. V usage is TRBV6-2 or TRBV6-3 and J usage is TRBJ1-2; unclear D gene. Here the CDR3 reads CASSYSSNYGYTF. The DNA for the CDR3 is TGTGCCAGCAGTTACTCCTCTAACTATGGCTACACCTTC.